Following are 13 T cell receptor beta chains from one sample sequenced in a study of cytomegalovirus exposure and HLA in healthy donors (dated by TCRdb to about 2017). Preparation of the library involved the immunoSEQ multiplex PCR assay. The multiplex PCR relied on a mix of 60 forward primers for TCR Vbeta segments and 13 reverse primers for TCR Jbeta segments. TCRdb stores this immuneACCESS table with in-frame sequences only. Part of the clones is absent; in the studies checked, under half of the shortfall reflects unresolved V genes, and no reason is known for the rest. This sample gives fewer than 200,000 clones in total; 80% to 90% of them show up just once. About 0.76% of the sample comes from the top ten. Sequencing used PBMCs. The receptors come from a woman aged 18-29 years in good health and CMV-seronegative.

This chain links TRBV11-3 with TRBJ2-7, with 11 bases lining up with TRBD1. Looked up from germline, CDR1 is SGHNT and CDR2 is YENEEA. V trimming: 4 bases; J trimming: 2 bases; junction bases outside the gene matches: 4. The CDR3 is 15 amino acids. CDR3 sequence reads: CASSSGTGGAYEQYF. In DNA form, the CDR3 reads TGTGCCAGCAGCTCCGGGACAGGGGGTGCCTACGAGCAGTACTTC.

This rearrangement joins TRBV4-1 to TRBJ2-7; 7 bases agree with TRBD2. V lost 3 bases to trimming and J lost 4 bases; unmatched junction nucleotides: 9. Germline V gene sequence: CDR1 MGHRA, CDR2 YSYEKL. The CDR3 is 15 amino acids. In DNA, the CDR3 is TGCGCCAGCAGCCAGTCCGGGACTAATAAATACGAGCAGTACTTC. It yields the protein CASSQSGTNKYEQYF.

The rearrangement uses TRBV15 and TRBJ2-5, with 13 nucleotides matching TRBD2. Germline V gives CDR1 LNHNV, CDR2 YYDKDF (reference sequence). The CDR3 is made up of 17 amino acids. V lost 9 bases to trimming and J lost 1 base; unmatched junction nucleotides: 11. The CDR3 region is CATSGLAGDFGQETQYF. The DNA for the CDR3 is TGTGCCACGAGCGGACTAGCGGGAGATTTTGGCCAAGAGACCCAGTACTTC.

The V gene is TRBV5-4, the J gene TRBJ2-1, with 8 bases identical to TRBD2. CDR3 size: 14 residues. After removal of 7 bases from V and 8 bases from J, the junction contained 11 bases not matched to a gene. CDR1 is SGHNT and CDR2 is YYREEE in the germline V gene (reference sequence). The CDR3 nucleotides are TGTGCCAGCCGCCGGGGGGGGATCGGTGATGAGCAGTTCTTC. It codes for CASRRGGIGDEQFF.

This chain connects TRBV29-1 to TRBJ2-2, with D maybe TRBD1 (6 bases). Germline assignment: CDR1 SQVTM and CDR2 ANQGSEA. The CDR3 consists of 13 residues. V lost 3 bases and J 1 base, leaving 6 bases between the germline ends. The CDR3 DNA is TGCAGCGTTGACAGGGGGAACACCGGGGAGCTGTTTTTT. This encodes CSVDRGNTGELFF.

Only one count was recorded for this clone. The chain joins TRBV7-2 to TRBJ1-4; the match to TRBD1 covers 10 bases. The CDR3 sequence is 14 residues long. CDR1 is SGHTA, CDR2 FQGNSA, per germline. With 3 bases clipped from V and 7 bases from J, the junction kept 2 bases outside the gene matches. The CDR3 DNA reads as TGTGCCAGCAGCTTCGGGACAGGGGCTGAAAAACTGTTTTTT. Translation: CASSFGTGAEKLFF.

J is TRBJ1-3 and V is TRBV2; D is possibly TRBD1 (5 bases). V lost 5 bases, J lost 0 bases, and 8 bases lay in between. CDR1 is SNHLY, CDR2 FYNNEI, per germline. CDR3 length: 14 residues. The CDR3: CASSRGNSGNTIYF. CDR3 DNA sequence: TGTGCCAGCAGTAGGGGAAACTCTGGAAACACCATATATTTT.

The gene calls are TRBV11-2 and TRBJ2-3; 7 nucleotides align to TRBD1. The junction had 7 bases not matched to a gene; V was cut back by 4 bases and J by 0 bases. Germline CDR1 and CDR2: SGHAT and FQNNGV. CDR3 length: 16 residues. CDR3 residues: CASSSGTDPSTDTQYF. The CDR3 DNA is TGTGCCAGCAGCTCCGGGACAGACCCTAGCACAGATACGCAGTATTTT.

Here the CDR3 DNA reads TGTGCCAGCAACAGGGGACTAGCTTACGAGCAGTACTTC. This codes for CASNRGLAYEQYF. V is TRBV28 and J is TRBJ2-7; 9 bases are a match to TRBD2. This CDR3 comprises 13 residues. Germline V gene data show CDR1 as MDHEN and CDR2 as SYDVKM. V was pared by 7 bases and J by 4 bases, with 5 bases of the junction left unmatched.

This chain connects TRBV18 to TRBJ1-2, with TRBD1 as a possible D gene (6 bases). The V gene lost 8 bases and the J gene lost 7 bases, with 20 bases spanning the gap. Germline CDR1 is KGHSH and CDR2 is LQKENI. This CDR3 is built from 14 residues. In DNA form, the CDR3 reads TGTGCCAGCACCGACTGGGGGGGCGCTTCTGGCTACACCTTC. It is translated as CASTDWGGASGYTF.

CDR3 sequence (DNA): TGTGCCATCAGTGAGTCCACAGGAATGGCTAATTCACCCCTCCACTTT. Translating gives CAISESTGMANSPLHF. The V call is TRBV10-3, the J call TRBJ1-6; D is perhaps TRBD1 (5 bases). Germline V gene lookup returns CDR1 ENHRY and CDR2 SYGVKD. The CDR3 covers 16 residues. Between the trimmed V and J ends, which lost 0 bases and 6 bases, there was a span of 12 bases.

CDR3 DNA sequence: TGCGCCAGCAGCTTGTTACAGAATAATGAAAAACTGTTTTTT. Its protein product is CASSLLQNNEKLFF. The V and J genes are TRBV5-1 and TRBJ1-4, with unresolved D. The CDR3 is 14 amino acids. V lost 1 base, J lost 4 bases, and 8 bases lay in between. The germline gives CDR1 SGHRS, CDR2 YFSETQ.

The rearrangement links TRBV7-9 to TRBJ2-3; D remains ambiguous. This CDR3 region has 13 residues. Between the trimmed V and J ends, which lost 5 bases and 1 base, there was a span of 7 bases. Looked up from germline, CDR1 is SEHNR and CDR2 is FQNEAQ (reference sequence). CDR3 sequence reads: CASSAGGTDTQYF. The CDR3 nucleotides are TGTGCCAGCAGCGCAGGCGGCACAGATACGCAGTATTTT.